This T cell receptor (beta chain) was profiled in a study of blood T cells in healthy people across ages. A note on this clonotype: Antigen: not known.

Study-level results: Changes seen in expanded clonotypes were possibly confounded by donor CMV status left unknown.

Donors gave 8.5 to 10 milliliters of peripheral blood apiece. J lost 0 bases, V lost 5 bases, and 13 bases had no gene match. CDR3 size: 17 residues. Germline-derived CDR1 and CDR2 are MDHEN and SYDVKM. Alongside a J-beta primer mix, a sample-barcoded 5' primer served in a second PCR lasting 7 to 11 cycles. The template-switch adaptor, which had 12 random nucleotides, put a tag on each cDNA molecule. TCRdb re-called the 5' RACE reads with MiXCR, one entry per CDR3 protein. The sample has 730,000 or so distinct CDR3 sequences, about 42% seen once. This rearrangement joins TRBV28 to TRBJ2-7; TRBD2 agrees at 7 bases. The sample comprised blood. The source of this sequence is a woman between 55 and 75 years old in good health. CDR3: CASSRKTSWTYSYEQYF. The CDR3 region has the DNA TGTGCCAGCAGTCGAAAGACTAGCTGGACATACTCCTACGAGCAGTACTTC.